The TCR beta chain under discussion was sequenced for a study of breast tumors, draining lymph nodes, adjacent tissues. Whole-study findings and limits: Tumors had less TCR diversity than lymph nodes, more than nontumor tissue.

Comments on this clonotype: The antigen is undetermined.

TCRdb independently ran MiXCR on the multiplex PCR reads; one entry per CDR3 protein. The table includes some 130,000 distinct CDR3 sequences, 15% to 20% detected once. The lymph nodes were axillary draining lymph nodes from breast cancer patients. CDR1 MNHEY and CDR2 SMNVEV come from the germline V gene (reference sequence). This CDR3 is built from 16 residues. V was cut by 6 bases and J by 1 base, with 16 bases left in between. The chain recombines TRBV27 with TRBJ2-1; D remains unclear. The specimen was axillary lymph node tissue. The receptor was derived from a female donor with breast cancer. Some clones in this sample may be carry-over from other donors' samples. The CDR3 spells CASSPGLVESYNEQFF. CDR3 DNA: TGTGCCAGCAGCCCAGGCCTAGTGGAGTCCTACAATGAGCAGTTCTTC.